What follows are 10 T cell receptor beta chains derived from one specimen sequenced in a study of blood T cell repertoires in COVID-19 (dated by TCRdb to between 2020 and 2021). Preparation of the library involved the immunoSEQ multiplex PCR assay. TCRdb re-hosts the immuneACCESS table, in-frame sequences only. Its copies lack some clones; in the studies checked, an unresolved V gene accounts for under half of them, and the cause for the rest is not known. This sample gives about 480,000 clones in total; around 89% of them show up just once. Over 4% of the sample lies in the top ten. The source material was peripheral blood. The receptors come from a woman aged 25 to 45 with acute or convalescent COVID-19.

This clone has only one observation. The V and J genes are TRBV23-1 and TRBJ1-5; maybe TRBD1 (5 bases). TRBV23-1 belongs to the ORF category, with a function that is uncertain. Deletions cut 11 bases from V and 7 bases from J, with 15 bases between. The CDR3 has 12 residues. The CDR3 coding sequence is TGCGCCGGGGGGGGGTCTAGCCAGCCCCAGCATTTT. Its protein is CAGGGSSQPQHF.

V and J are TRBV27 and TRBJ1-1; a possible D gene is TRBD1 (6 bases). The ends were cut back, 7 bases at V and 3 bases at J, with 15 bases in the middle. The CDR3 contains 14 residues. Germline loops: CDR1 MNHEY, CDR2 SMNVEV (reference sequence). The CDR3 sequence is CASTWGRYYTEAFF. The CDR3 coding sequence is TGTGCCAGCACCTGGGGGCGATACTACACTGAAGCTTTCTTT.

The genes are TRBV5-5 and TRBJ2-1; the match to TRBD1 covers 7 bases. The CDR3 runs to 14 residues. V lost 4 bases, J lost 6 bases, and 7 bases stayed unmatched. CDR1 and CDR2 (germline): SGHKS, YYEKEE (reference sequence). The CDR3 spells CASSLNAGGNEQFF. In DNA form, the CDR3 reads TGTGCCAGCAGCCTTAACGCAGGGGGCAATGAGCAGTTCTTC.

Regarding this clone: This same CDR3 is encoded by further DNA sequences in the sample. The rearrangement uses TRBV4-1 and TRBJ1-5, with D possibly TRBD1 on 6 matching bases. The CDR3 is made up of 15 amino acids. Germline V gene lookup returns CDR1 MGHRA and CDR2 YSYEKL. V was pared by 4 bases and J by 1 base, with 11 bases between. The CDR3 nucleotides read TGCGCCAGCAGCCCTACACAGGGAAGCAATCAGCCCCAGCATTTT. It specifies CASSPTQGSNQPQHF.

The chain employs TRBV12-3 or TRBV12-4 and TRBJ1-1; no firm D call. V lost 5 bases and J lost 3, with 4 bases in between. The CDR3 totals 11 residues. Here the CDR3 DNA reads TGTGCCAGCAGTCCCTACACTGAAGCTTTCTTT. Its translation is CASSPYTEAFF.

The V and J genes are TRBV5-1 and TRBJ2-2, with 10 positions matching TRBD1. CDR1 SGHRS and CDR2 YFSETQ come from the germline V gene. The CDR3 is 18 amino acids. Trimming took 0 bases from V and 6 from J; bases not matched to a gene: 11. DNA for the CDR3: TGCGCCAGCAGCTTGGCGGTAGAAGACAGGGGGCTGGCCGGGGAGCTGTTTTTT. Protein product: CASSLAVEDRGLAGELFF.

CDR3 residues: CASSLEGQETEAFF. CDR3 sequence (DNA): TGTGCCAGCAGCTTAGAGGGACAGGAGACTGAAGCTTTCTTT. V is TRBV11-2 and J is TRBJ1-1; 8 positions agree with TRBD1. There are 14 residues in the CDR3. Germline V lookup: CDR1 SGHAT, CDR2 FQNNGV. With V trimmed by 0 bases and J by 5 bases, 2 bases remained unmatched.

This chain connects TRBV27 to TRBJ1-2; 8 bases fit TRBD1. V shed 5 bases and J 4 bases; nucleotides not matched to a gene: 6. In germline, CDR1 is MNHEY, CDR2 SMNVEV (reference sequence). The CDR3 has 14 amino acids. The CDR3 protein is CASSMTGEGYGYTF. In DNA, the CDR3 is TGTGCCAGCAGTATGACAGGGGAGGGCTATGGCTACACCTTC.

V usage is TRBV10-2 and J usage is TRBJ2-3; tentative D call: TRBD1 (5 bases). CDR3 length: 13 residues. V was trimmed by 10 bases and J by 0 bases, leaving 11 bases between them. Per germline, CDR1 WSHSY and CDR2 SAAADI. The DNA of the CDR3 is TGCGCCACCCGACAGACTAGCACAGATACGCAGTATTTT. This translates into CATRQTSTDTQYF.

V usage is TRBV7-3 and J usage is TRBJ2-2, with TRBD2 matching 11 bases. This CDR3 region has 16 residues. J gave up 7 bases and V 5 bases, and 9 bases lay outside the gene matches. Germline V CDR1 and CDR2: SGHTA, FQGTGA. The CDR3 spells CASSPTSGALGGELFF. The CDR3 nucleotides read TGTGCCAGCAGCCCGACTAGCGGGGCTTTGGGCGGGGAGCTGTTTTTT.